Presented here are 21 T cell receptor beta chains from one specimen sequenced in a study of identical twins. TCRdb called the 5' RACE reads again in MiXCR, with one record for every CDR3 protein. The sample includes about 720,000 distinct CDR3 sequences, roughly 20% of them seen just once. The data were also submitted as part of a second study, on T cells expressing NK-cell markers.

Sequenced sample: PBMCs. The receptors derive from a young woman in good health.

The genes are TRBV29-1 and TRBJ1-1; D is possibly TRBD1 (5 bases). Trimming shortened V by 6 bases and J by 5 bases, and 10 bases separated the two germline ends. The length of the CDR3 is 11 residues. CDR1 SQVTM and CDR2 ANQGSEA come from the germline V gene. Here the CDR3 DNA reads TGCAGCGTGGAGGGGCTGACTGAAGCTTTCTTT. This gives the protein CSVEGLTEAFF.

This chain connects TRBV7-2 to TRBJ1-2, with TRBD1 matching 8 bases. The CDR3 is 14 amino acids. The junction had 10 bases not matched to a gene; V was cut back by 5 bases and J by 8 bases. Looked up from germline, CDR1 is SGHTA and CDR2 is FQGNSA. CDR3 in DNA: TGTGCCAGCAGCGGACAGGGAGGCTTTCAGGGCTACACCTTC. This sequence encodes CASSGQGGFQGYTF.

This clonotype was observed a few times. V gene TRBV7-9 combines with J gene TRBJ2-3, with 8 bases fitting TRBD2. The CDR3 totals 16 residues. Trimming removed 5 bases from V and 7 bases from J; junction bases left unmatched: 14. Germline V gives CDR1 SEHNR, CDR2 FQNEAQ (reference sequence). In DNA form, the CDR3 reads TGTGCCAGCAGCCCCCAATTAGCGGGGTACCCCCATACGCAGTATTTT. This gives the protein CASSPQLAGYPHTQYF. The full variable domain, rest sourced from reference TRBV7-9 and TRBJ2-3, is DTGVSQNPRHKITKRGQNVTFRCDPISEHNRLYWYRQTLGQGPEFLTYFQNEAQLEKSRLLSDRFSAERPKGSFSTLEIQRTEQGDSAMYLCASSPQLAGYPHTQYFGPGTRLTVL.

This clonotype has more than one count but fewer than ten. The CDR3 sequence is CSARLESNYGYTF. DNA for the CDR3: TGCAGTGCTCGCCTAGAGAGTAACTATGGCTACACCTTC. This chain links TRBV20-1 with TRBJ1-2, with D uncertain. V lost 5 bases, J lost 1 base, and 11 bases lay in between. CDR1 DFQATT and CDR2 SNEGSKA come from the germline V gene (reference sequence). CDR3 length: 13 amino acids.

This clonotype was seen a handful of times. The rearrangement links TRBV20-1 to TRBJ1-1; 7 bases are shared with TRBD1. Germline trimming cut 0 bases from V and 5 bases from J; bases unmatched to any gene: 3. There are 13 residues in the CDR3. From germline, CDR1 is DFQATT and CDR2 SNEGSKA (reference sequence). Here the CDR3 DNA reads TGCAGTGCTAGAGAGCAGGGGGTAACTGAAGCTTTCTTT. It specifies CSAREQGVTEAFF.

As for this clonotype: A read error may be the cause here, since a much bigger clone is one base away. The chain carries TRBV6-1 and TRBJ2-7; 7 positions match TRBD1. In germline, CDR1 is MNHNS, CDR2 SASEGT. V was pared by 6 bases and J by 4 bases, with 0 bases of the junction left unmatched. This CDR3 spans 11 amino acids. CDR3 in amino acids: CASRGQYEQYF. The CDR3 nucleotides read TGTGCCAGCAGGGGACAGTACGAGCAGTACTTC.

The chain couples TRBV12-3 or TRBV12-4 to TRBJ1-2; no clear D. Trimming cost V 7 bases and J 4 bases, with 19 bases left between them. This CDR3 contains 15 residues. The CDR3 here is CASMGPSWSRYGYTF. As DNA, the CDR3 is TGTGCCAGCATGGGTCCAAGTTGGTCCCGCTATGGCTACACCTTC.

This clonotype occurred a few times. The chain combines TRBV20-1 with TRBJ1-2; 7 bases are shared with TRBD1. This CDR3 contains 14 residues. Unmatched junction bases numbered 11, after V lost 3 bases and J lost 7 bases. Germline values: CDR1 DFQATT, CDR2 SNEGSKA (reference sequence). DNA of the CDR3: TGCAGTGCTAGCGGAAGACAGGGAATAGGTGGCTACACCTTC. This translates into CSASGRQGIGGYTF.

The rearrangement uses TRBV4-1 and TRBJ1-4; TRBD1 matches at 7 bases. The CDR3 is 16 amino acids. Germline V gene lookup returns CDR1 MGHRA and CDR2 YSYEKL. Trimming took 6 bases from V and 4 from J; bases not matched to a gene: 11. The CDR3 DNA sequence: TGCGCCAGCAGTCTCCAAGCCGGGACAGTTAATGAAAAACTGTTTTTT. Its protein is CASSLQAGTVNEKLFF.

This clonotype has just a few counts. The V gene is TRBV6-1, the J gene TRBJ2-7; no reliable D call. CDR3 length equals 14 residues. The V gene lost 6 bases and the J gene lost 3 bases, with 15 bases spanning the gap. Germline assignment: CDR1 MNHNS and CDR2 SASEGT. The CDR3 region has the DNA TGTGCCAGCAGCCTTATCGGATCTGGCTACGAGCAGTACTTC. It specifies CASSLIGSGYEQYF.

The chain carries TRBV5-1 and TRBJ2-3; 11 positions match TRBD1. The V gene end was trimmed by 3 bases and the J gene end by 4 bases; junction bases not matched to a gene: 7. From germline, CDR1 is SGHRS and CDR2 YFSETQ. This CDR3 contains 16 residues. The CDR3 DNA reads as TGCGCCAGCAGCTACACCGGGACAGGGGGAGCAGATACGCAGTATTTT. Translated: CASSYTGTGGADTQYF.

A few counts support this clonotype. CDR3 in amino acids: CASSRLPSGLDTGELFF. In nucleotides, the CDR3 is TGCGCCAGCAGCCGCCTTCCTAGCGGCTTAGACACCGGGGAGCTGTTTTTT. V gene TRBV4-1 combines with J gene TRBJ2-2; 7 bases align to TRBD2. Per germline, CDR1 MGHRA and CDR2 YSYEKL. The CDR3 spans 17 residues. With 4 bases clipped from V and 3 bases from J, the junction kept 11 bases outside the gene matches.

This clonotype was seen only a few times. The gene calls are TRBV3-1 and TRBJ2-3; D call uncertain. Germline values: CDR1 LGHDT, CDR2 YNNKEL (reference sequence). The CDR3 sequence is 16 residues long. With 1 base removed from V and 5 bases from J, the gap between germline ends came to 16 bases. The chain's CDR3 is CASSQGGVGWRDTQYF. Written as DNA, the CDR3 is TGTGCCAGCAGCCAAGGTGGGGTTGGGTGGAGAGATACGCAGTATTTT.

The chain couples TRBV12-3 or TRBV12-4 to TRBJ2-1, with D uncertain. V was cut by 2 bases and J by 9 bases, with 14 bases left in between. The CDR3 is 14 residues long. The CDR3 DNA follows: TGTGCCAGCAGTTTATGGTCGGCGAACGGTGAGCAGTTCTTC. Protein: CASSLWSANGEQFF.

This clonotype was seen only a few times. The V and J genes are TRBV18 and TRBJ2-5; 12 bases fit TRBD2. The CDR3 has 14 residues. J gave up 4 bases and V 6 bases, and 3 bases lay outside the gene matches. CDR1 and CDR2 from the germline V gene are KGHSH and LQKENI. The DNA of the CDR3 is TGTGCCAGCTCGCGGGGACTAGCGGGAGAGACCCAGTACTTC. Its protein product is CASSRGLAGETQYF.

This clonotype occurred many times. J is TRBJ1-1 and V is TRBV12-3 or TRBV12-4; D not resolved. V lost 3 bases, J lost 1 base, and 3 bases lay in between. The CDR3 totals 12 residues. CDR3 coding DNA: TGTGCCAGCAGTTTCGGGAACACTGAAGCTTTCTTT. This codes for CASSFGNTEAFF.

This clonotype came up a few times. This rearrangement joins TRBV12-3 or TRBV12-4 to TRBJ1-1; TRBD1 agrees at 7 bases. This CDR3 spans 13 amino acids. Trimming at V came to 6 bases and at J to 9 bases, leaving 10 bases not matched to a gene. The CDR3: CASSFTGDGQAFF. The CDR3 DNA is TGTGCCAGCAGCTTCACAGGGGATGGTCAAGCTTTCTTT.

V and J are TRBV11-2 and TRBJ1-2, with a weak D call TRBD1 (6 bases). Looked up from germline, CDR1 is SGHAT and CDR2 is FQNNGV. The CDR3 loop spans 12 amino acids. V was shortened by 4 bases and J by 7 bases, with 10 bases between the two germline ends. DNA for the CDR3: TGTGCCAGCAGCTATAACAGGGCTGGCTACACCTTC. Amino acid sequence: CASSYNRAGYTF. The full variable domain, its missing parts supplied by reference TRBV11-2 and TRBJ1-2, is EAGVAQSPRYKIIEKRQSVAFWCNPISGHATLYWYQQILGQGPKLLIQFQNNGVVDDSQLPKDRFSAERLKGVDSTLKIQPAKLEDSAVYLCASSYNRAGYTFGSGTRLTVV.

The chain links TRBV9 to TRBJ2-7; 8 nucleotides align to TRBD1. Germline CDR1 SGDLS, CDR2 YYNGEE. V dropped 0 bases and J dropped 4; count of bases not matched to a gene: 6. The CDR3 is 15 residues long. The CDR3 DNA follows: TGTGCCAGCAGCGTAGCAGGACAGGGTCGGTACGAGCAGTACTTC. Translated: CASSVAGQGRYEQYF. The full variable domain, with the rest looked up from reference TRBV9 and TRBJ2-7, is DSGVTQTPKHLITATGQRVTLRCSPRSGDLSVYWYQQSLDQGLQFLIQYYNGEERAKGNILERFSAQQFPDLHSELNLSSLELGDSALYFCASSVAGQGRYEQYFGPGTRLTVT.

As for this clonotype: Germline is not matched at one junction end, which may reflect a read error. The chain recombines TRBV15 with TRBJ2-5; TRBD2 matches 13 bases. Germline V gives CDR1 LNHNV, CDR2 YYDKDF (reference sequence). The CDR3 length is 15 residues. The CDR3 nucleotides read TGTGCCACCAGGAGAGGGACTAGCGGGAAAGAGACCCAGTACTTC. This gives the protein CATRRGTSGKETQYF.

In its sample, this clonotype was seen a few times. The rearrangement links TRBV7-8 to TRBJ2-4, with D hard to call. Per the germline V gene, CDR1 is SGHVS and CDR2 is FQNEAQ. Deletions cut 4 bases from V and 0 bases from J, with 16 bases between. CDR3 length: 17 residues. The CDR3: CASSSMTNLLAKNIQYF. The CDR3 DNA reads as TGTGCCAGCAGCTCCATGACAAATCTCCTAGCCAAAAACATTCAGTACTTC.